What follows are 3 T cell receptor beta chains derived from one specimen sequenced in a study of breast tumors, draining lymph nodes, adjacent tissues. Via MiXCR, TCRdb re-called the multiplex PCR reads, giving one row per CDR3 protein. The table records fewer than 80,000 distinct CDR3 sequences, 43% of them present only once. The sequenced material came from breast tumor tissue. The receptors shown here come from a female donor with breast cancer. Some clones in this sample may be carry-over from other donors' samples.

In its sample, this clonotype was seen a few times. The chain links TRBV9 to TRBJ2-1; TRBD2 aligns across 11 bases. V shed 4 bases and J 6 bases; nucleotides not matched to a gene: 6. The CDR3 sequence is 15 residues long. The germline V gene encodes CDR1 SGDLS and CDR2 YYNGEE. The chain's CDR3 is CASSHSGRVPNEQFF. The DNA for the CDR3 is TGTGCCAGCAGCCATAGCGGGAGGGTTCCCAATGAGCAGTTCTTC.

Here the CDR3 DNA reads TGTGCCAGCAGTTTGGGACAGGGAGATGAGGCTGGAAACACCATATATTTT. It specifies CASSLGQGDEAGNTIYF. This chain joins TRBV12-3 or TRBV12-4 and TRBJ1-3; the match to TRBD1 covers 9 bases. V dropped 3 bases and J dropped 2; count of bases not matched to a gene: 8. This CDR3 contains 17 residues.

This clonotype was recorded at least ten times. The chain combines TRBV11-3 with TRBJ2-2, with 15 bases identical to TRBD2. V lost 6 bases to trimming and J lost 4 bases; unmatched junction nucleotides: 3. The CDR3 totals 16 residues. The germline V gene has CDR1 SGHNT and CDR2 YENEEA. CDR3 sequence (DNA): TGTGCCAGCAGTGGACTAGCGGGGGGGCTCACCGGGGAGCTGTTTTTT. This sequence encodes CASSGLAGGLTGELFF.